The 29 T cell receptor beta chains reported below all come from one sample, sequenced in a study of shared clonotypes between healthy human individuals. Sequenced by immunoSEQ multiplex PCR; TCRdb stores in-frame clones only, minus some. The sample shows 800,000 to 950,000 clones, 96% of them seen only once. Naive-designated CD8 cells lacked CD45RO, were positively enriched for CCR7, and omitted terminally differentiated effector memory CD45RA+ cells. The specimen sequenced was naive CD8+ T cells sorted from blood. These receptors originate from a man in his thirties or forties in good health.

The chain carries TRBV9 and TRBJ2-7; 7 bases line up with TRBD1. The V segment lost 4 bases and the J segment 4 bases; nucleotides outside the gene matches: 11. Germline V gene sequence: CDR1 SGDLS, CDR2 YYNGEE. There are 15 residues in the CDR3. CDR3 loop: CASSPGLGGSYEQYF. The CDR3 DNA follows: TGTGCCAGCAGCCCCGGGTTAGGGGGCTCGTACGAGCAGTACTTC.

This chain connects TRBV27 to TRBJ2-7; TRBD1 matches at 11 bases. Germline-derived CDR1 and CDR2 are MNHEY and SMNVEV (reference sequence). After removal of 7 bases from V and 3 bases from J, the junction contained 8 bases not matched to a gene. The CDR3 loop spans 15 amino acids. The CDR3 coding sequence is TGTGCCAGCAAACTTGCCGGGACAGGGGGCTACGAGCAGTACTTC. Amino acid sequence: CASKLAGTGGYEQYF.

The chain carries TRBV14 and TRBJ2-7; D is possibly TRBD1 (5 bases). Germline lookup yields CDR1 SGHDN and CDR2 FVKESK. Trimming took off 3 bases at V and 3 bases at J, with 9 bases between the two ends. The CDR3 totals 13 residues. The CDR3 bases are TGTGCCAGCAGCCAGCTCGACAGCTACGAGCAGTACTTC. Its protein product is CASSQLDSYEQYF.

This clone occurred once. The chain links TRBV11-3 to TRBJ2-3; D is unclear. The V and J ends lost 4 bases and 2 bases respectively, with 13 bases between them. Germline values: CDR1 SGHNT, CDR2 YENEEA. CDR3 length: 15 residues. Here the CDR3 reads CASSYSSAFTDTQYF. The CDR3 nucleotides are TGTGCCAGCAGCTACAGCAGTGCCTTCACAGATACGCAGTATTTT.

This clone was detected once. The gene calls are TRBV7-2 and TRBJ2-1; no clear D. The V gene lost 5 bases and the J gene lost 4 bases, with 18 bases spanning the gap. Per germline, CDR1 SGHTA and CDR2 FQGNSA. The CDR3 length is 16 residues. The DNA for the CDR3 is TGTGCCAGCAGCAATTATCTTAACCAGCTTTACAATGAGCAGTTCTTC. Its translation: CASSNYLNQLYNEQFF.

V and J are TRBV6-5 and TRBJ1-1; 10 bases map to TRBD1. V shed 4 bases and J 4 bases; nucleotides not matched to a gene: 3. The CDR3 covers 14 residues. Germline CDR1 MNHEY, CDR2 SVGAGI. The CDR3 sequence is CASSWGQGTTEAFF. In DNA, the CDR3 is TGTGCCAGCAGTTGGGGACAGGGGACCACTGAAGCTTTCTTT.

V usage is TRBV28 and J usage is TRBJ2-3; D may be TRBD1 (6 bases). Germline V gives CDR1 MDHEN, CDR2 SYDVKM. The ends were cut back, 1 base at V and 1 base at J, with 15 bases in the middle. This CDR3 spans 17 amino acids. The CDR3 region has the DNA TGTGCCAGCAGTTTATCCATCGGACAGCCACGCACAGATACGCAGTATTTT. Protein: CASSLSIGQPRTDTQYF.

The rearrangement links TRBV7-9 to TRBJ2-7; possibly TRBD1 for D (5 bases). Trimming shortened V by 6 bases and J by 0 bases, and 9 bases separated the two germline ends. CDR3 size: 13 residues. The germline gives CDR1 SEHNR, CDR2 FQNEAQ (reference sequence). The CDR3 DNA follows: TGTGCCAGCAGACCAGGGAACTCCTACGAGCAGTACTTC. Residues: CASRPGNSYEQYF.

The chain uses TRBV9 and TRBJ2-1, with 12 bases that match TRBD2. Germline V gene data show CDR1 as SGDLS and CDR2 as YYNGEE. The V gene end was trimmed by 4 bases and the J gene end by 0 bases; junction bases not matched to a gene: 5. The CDR3 extends over 17 amino acids. In nucleotides, the CDR3 is TGTGCCAGCAGCACCTCTAGCGGGAGGGTCTCCTACAATGAGCAGTTCTTC. It encodes CASSTSSGRVSYNEQFF.

About this clone itself: This CDR3 is also generated by other DNA sequences in the sample. The chain uses TRBV27 and TRBJ1-1, with TRBD1 as a possible D gene (5 bases). Trimming took 3 bases from V and 1 from J, leaving 6 bases between them. The CDR3 is made up of 13 amino acids. The V gene's germline CDR1 is MNHEY and CDR2 SMNVEV (reference sequence). For the CDR3, the DNA is TGTGCCAGCAGTTTTGGGGCGAACACTGAAGCTTTCTTT. Protein: CASSFGANTEAFF.

The rearrangement links TRBV18 to TRBJ1-2, with 7 bases aligning to TRBD1. Germline V gene data show CDR1 as KGHSH and CDR2 as LQKENI. This CDR3 comprises 14 residues. Trimming cost V 2 bases and J 5 bases; bases outside gene matches: 5. CDR3: CASSPGTGEYGYTF. In DNA form, the CDR3 reads TGTGCCAGCTCACCAGGTACAGGGGAATATGGCTACACCTTC.

This chain links TRBV9 with TRBJ1-3; D ambiguous. The germline CDR1 and CDR2 sequences are SGDLS and YYNGEE. The CDR3 totals 14 residues. The V end lost 0 bases, the J end lost 0 bases, and 4 bases lay between the germline ends. The CDR3 region is CASSVVSSGNTIYF. In DNA, the CDR3 is TGTGCCAGCAGCGTAGTCAGCTCTGGAAACACCATATATTTT.

The chain uses TRBV7-8 and TRBJ1-1; perhaps TRBD1 as D (6 bases). CDR3 size: 14 residues. V was pared by 6 bases and J by 6 bases, with 17 bases between. The V gene's germline CDR1 is SGHVS and CDR2 FQNEAQ. The CDR3 sequence is CASRATGLASEAFF. The CDR3, as DNA: TGTGCCAGCAGAGCGACAGGCCTTGCGTCTGAAGCTTTCTTT.

The V gene is TRBV4-1, the J gene TRBJ2-3; a possible D gene is TRBD2 (5 bases). The CDR3 spans 15 residues. Per germline, CDR1 MGHRA and CDR2 YSYEKL. Trimming stripped 1 base from V and 2 bases from J, with 10 bases between. CDR3 region: CASSQVLAITDTQYF. The CDR3 region has the DNA TGCGCCAGCAGCCAAGTCCTAGCTATCACAGATACGCAGTATTTT.

V is TRBV7-9 and J is TRBJ2-5; 7 bases align to TRBD1. With V trimmed by 4 bases and J by 6 bases, 5 bases remained unmatched. CDR3 length: 13 residues. Germline V CDR1 and CDR2: SEHNR, FQNEAQ (reference sequence). The CDR3: CASSSGRGKTQYF. DNA for the CDR3: TGTGCCAGCAGCTCAGGCAGGGGGAAGACCCAGTACTTC.

This chain links TRBV7-9 with TRBJ2-5; 13 nucleotides match TRBD2. Germline lookup yields CDR1 SEHNR and CDR2 FQNEAQ (reference sequence). J gave up 1 base and V 7 bases, and 15 bases lay outside the gene matches. This CDR3 is built from 19 residues. The CDR3 loop reads CASTRFGLAGELIQETQYF. CDR3 nucleotide sequence: TGTGCCAGCACTCGTTTTGGACTAGCGGGAGAGTTGATCCAAGAGACCCAGTACTTC.

This clone has only one observation. The chain couples TRBV27 to TRBJ1-1; D is ambiguous. The CDR3 runs to 12 residues. Per germline, CDR1 MNHEY and CDR2 SMNVEV (reference sequence). V was clipped by 8 bases and J by 2 bases, with 9 bases between them. The CDR3 loop reads CASFRGNTEAFF. The CDR3 nucleotides are TGTGCCAGCTTCCGGGGTAACACTGAAGCTTTCTTT.

The chain carries TRBV27 and TRBJ2-7; 13 bases are a match to TRBD2. The trim removed 6 bases at V and 5 bases at J, leaving 4 bases unmatched. CDR1 and CDR2 from the germline V gene are MNHEY and SMNVEV (reference sequence). CDR3 length: 14 amino acids. CDR3 DNA: TGTGCCAGCAGCCCCGGGACTAGCGGGGACGAGCAGTACTTC. Protein sequence: CASSPGTSGDEQYF.

Points on this clone: Other DNA sequences in the same sample also yield this CDR3. V and J are TRBV14 and TRBJ2-7; 7 bases agree with TRBD1. The CDR3 sequence is 14 residues long. Germline trimming cut 3 bases from V and 4 bases from J; bases unmatched to any gene: 6. Germline loops: CDR1 SGHDN, CDR2 FVKESK. CDR3 in amino acids: CASSHPDRIYEQYF. The CDR3 bases are TGTGCCAGCAGCCATCCGGACAGGATATACGAGCAGTACTTC.

The chain links TRBV4-1 to TRBJ2-3; 10 positions match TRBD1. CDR3 length equals 17 residues. Trimming removed 1 base from V and 2 bases from J; junction bases left unmatched: 6. Germline assignment: CDR1 MGHRA and CDR2 YSYEKL. In DNA, the CDR3 is TGCGCCAGCAGCCAAGGGGGGGGACAGGGGCTCACAGATACGCAGTATTTT. As protein: CASSQGGGQGLTDTQYF.

The CDR3, as DNA: TGCGCCAGCAGTGAGCAACTGGCGGGAGAGACGGATACGCAGTATTTT. It codes for CASSEQLAGETDTQYF. This chain connects TRBV10-1 to TRBJ2-3, with TRBD2 matching 7 bases. Germline CDR1 and CDR2: WNHNN and SYGVQD (reference sequence). This CDR3 has 16 residues. V gave up 2 bases and J gave up 6 bases; unmatched junction bases: 11.

J is TRBJ1-1 and V is TRBV13; a possible D gene is TRBD1 (5 bases). Trimming took off 2 bases at V and 8 bases at J, with 12 bases between the two ends. The germline CDR1 and CDR2 sequences are PRHDT and FYEKMQ (reference sequence). This CDR3 contains 13 residues. CDR3 in amino acids: CASSLKGTLEAFF. CDR3 nucleotides: TGTGCCAGCAGCTTAAAAGGGACCCTAGAAGCTTTCTTT. Drawing the rest from reference TRBV13 and TRBJ1-1, the complete variable domain is AAGVIQSPRHLIKEKRETATLKCYPIPRHDTVYWYQQGPGQDPQFLISFYEKMQSDKGSIPDRFSAQQFSDYHSELNMSSLELGDSALYFCASSLKGTLEAFFGQGTRLTVV.

This chain connects TRBV7-9 to TRBJ2-7, with TRBD1 identical over 8 bases. Germline lookup yields CDR1 SEHNR and CDR2 FQNEAQ (reference sequence). With V trimmed by 6 bases and J by 2 bases, 9 bases remained unmatched. The length of the CDR3 is 15 residues. CDR3 residues: CASRLDQGATYEQYF. The CDR3 coding sequence is TGTGCCAGCAGGCTAGATCAGGGGGCAACCTACGAGCAGTACTTC.

Regarding this clone: A much larger clone lies one base from this, so it may be a read error. The chain links TRBV14 to TRBJ2-7, with unresolved D. CDR3 length: 11 residues. Trimming removed 6 bases from V and 3 bases from J, with 6 bases in between. Germline V gene sequence: CDR1 SGHDN, CDR2 FVKESK. CDR3 protein: CASSSFYEQYF. CDR3 coding DNA: TGTGCCAGCAGTTCCTTCTACGAGCAGTACTTC.

This rearrangement joins TRBV2 to TRBJ2-1; D possibly corresponds to TRBD2 (5 bases). Germline assignment: CDR1 SNHLY and CDR2 FYNNEI. V was clipped by 8 bases and J by 9 bases, with 17 bases between them. The CDR3 consists of 13 residues. CDR3 protein: CASPGIIGGEQFF. CDR3 nucleotides: TGTGCCAGCCCCGGGATCATAGGCGGTGAGCAGTTCTTC.

V and J are TRBV11-3 and TRBJ2-3, with no clear D. The germline V gene has CDR1 SGHNT and CDR2 YENEEA. The V gene lost 3 bases and the J gene lost 0 bases, with 4 bases spanning the gap. The CDR3 has 13 amino acids. For the CDR3, the DNA is TGTGCCAGCAGCTTGGTCAGCACAGATACGCAGTATTTT. Translating gives CASSLVSTDTQYF.

The chain combines TRBV5-1 with TRBJ2-1; D possibly uses TRBD1 or TRBD2 (5 bases each). Germline lookup yields CDR1 SGHRS and CDR2 YFSETQ. The CDR3 is 14 amino acids. V lost 4 bases and J lost 7, with 15 bases in between. The CDR3 DNA sequence: TGCGCCAGCAGCCCAATCGGTGGGGGAAATGAGCAGTTCTTC. Translation gives CASSPIGGGNEQFF.

The chain couples TRBV7-6 to TRBJ1-4; D is undetermined. Germline CDR1 SGHVS, CDR2 FNYEAQ. The CDR3 loop spans 12 amino acids. V lost 8 bases to trimming and J lost 1 base, with 5 bases between them. CDR3 bases: TGTGCCAGCGGGGTAACTAATGAAAAACTGTTTTTT. Translating it yields CASGVTNEKLFF.

The V call is TRBV6-1, the J call TRBJ1-5; D might be TRBD1 (6 bases). The CDR3 covers 15 residues. V was shortened by 1 base and J by 4 bases, with 11 bases between the two germline ends. Germline V gives CDR1 MNHNS, CDR2 SASEGT. The CDR3 DNA reads TGTGCCAGCAGTGAAGATAGGACAGTGAATCAGCCCCAGCATTTT. Translating it yields CASSEDRTVNQPQHF.